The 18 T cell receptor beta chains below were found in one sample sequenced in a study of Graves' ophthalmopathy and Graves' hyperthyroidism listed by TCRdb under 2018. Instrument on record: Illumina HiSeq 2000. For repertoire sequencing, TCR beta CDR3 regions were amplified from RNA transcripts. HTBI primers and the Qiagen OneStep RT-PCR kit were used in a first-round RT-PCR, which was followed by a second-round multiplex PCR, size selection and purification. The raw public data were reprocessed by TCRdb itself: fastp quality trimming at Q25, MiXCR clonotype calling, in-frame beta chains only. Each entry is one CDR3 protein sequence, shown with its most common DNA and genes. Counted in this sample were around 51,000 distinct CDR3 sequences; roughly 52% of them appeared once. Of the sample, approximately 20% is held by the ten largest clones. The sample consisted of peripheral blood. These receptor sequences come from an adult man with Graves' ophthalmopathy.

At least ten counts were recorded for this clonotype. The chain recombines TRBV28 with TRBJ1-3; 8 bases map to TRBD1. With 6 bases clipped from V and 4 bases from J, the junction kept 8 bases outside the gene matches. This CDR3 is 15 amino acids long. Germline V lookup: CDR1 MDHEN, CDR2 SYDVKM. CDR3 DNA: TGTGCCAGCAGAACCGAGACAGGGGCGGGAAACACCATATATTTT. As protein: CASRTETGAGNTIYF.

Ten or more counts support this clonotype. CDR3 coding DNA: TGTGCCAGTAGCATAAAGAGCTCCTATAATTCACCCCTCCACTTT. It specifies CASSIKSSYNSPLHF. J is TRBJ1-6 and V is TRBV19; D not certain. Germline V gene sequence: CDR1 LNHDA, CDR2 SQIVND (reference sequence). This CDR3 is built from 15 residues. With 6 bases removed from V and 0 bases from J, the gap between germline ends came to 9 bases.

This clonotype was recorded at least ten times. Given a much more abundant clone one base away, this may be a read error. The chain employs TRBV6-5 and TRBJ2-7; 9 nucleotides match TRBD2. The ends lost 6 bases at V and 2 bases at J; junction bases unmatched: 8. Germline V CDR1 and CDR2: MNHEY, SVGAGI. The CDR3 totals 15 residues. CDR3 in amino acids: CASREGLARAYEQYF. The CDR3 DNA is TGTGCCAGCAGAGAAGGACTAGCGCGAGCCTACGAGCAGTACTTC.

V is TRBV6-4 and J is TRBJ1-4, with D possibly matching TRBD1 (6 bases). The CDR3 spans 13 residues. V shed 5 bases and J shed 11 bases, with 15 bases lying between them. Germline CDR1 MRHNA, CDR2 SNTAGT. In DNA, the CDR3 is TGTGCCAGCAGTCGGACAGTGGGTGACAAACTGTTTTTT. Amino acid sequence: CASSRTVGDKLFF.

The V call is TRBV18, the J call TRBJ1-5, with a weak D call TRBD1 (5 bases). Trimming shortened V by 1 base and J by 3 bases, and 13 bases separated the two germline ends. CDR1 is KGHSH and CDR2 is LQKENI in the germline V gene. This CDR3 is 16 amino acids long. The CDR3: CASSPLGTGNNQPQHF. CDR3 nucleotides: TGTGCCAGCTCACCACTGGGGACGGGAAACAATCAGCCCCAGCATTTT. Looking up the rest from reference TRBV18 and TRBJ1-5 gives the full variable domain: NAGVMQNPRHLVRRRGQEARLRCSPMKGHSHVYWYRQLPEEGLKFMVYLQKENIIDESGMPKERFSAEFPKEGPSILRIQQVVRGDSAAYFCASSPLGTGNNQPQHFGDGTRLSIL.

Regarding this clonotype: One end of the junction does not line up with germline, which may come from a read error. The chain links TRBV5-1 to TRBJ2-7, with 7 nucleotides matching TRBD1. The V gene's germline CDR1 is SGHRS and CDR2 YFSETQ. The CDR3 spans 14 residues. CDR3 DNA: TGCGCCATCAGCTTGGACAGGCCCACCTACGAGCAGTACTTC. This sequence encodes CAISLDRPTYEQYF. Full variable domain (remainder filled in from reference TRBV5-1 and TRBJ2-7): KAGVTQTPRYLIKTRGQQVTLSCSPISGHRSVSWYQQTPGQGLQFLFEYFSETQRNKGNFPGRFSGRQFSNSRSEMNVSTLELGDSALYLCAISLDRPTYEQYFGPGTRLTVT.

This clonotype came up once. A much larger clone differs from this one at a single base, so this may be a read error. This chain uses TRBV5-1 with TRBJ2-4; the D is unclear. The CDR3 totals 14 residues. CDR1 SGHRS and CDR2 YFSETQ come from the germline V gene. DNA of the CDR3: TGCGCCAGCAGCTACTCCGTAGGCAAAAACATTCAGCACTTC. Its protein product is CASSYSVGKNIQHF.

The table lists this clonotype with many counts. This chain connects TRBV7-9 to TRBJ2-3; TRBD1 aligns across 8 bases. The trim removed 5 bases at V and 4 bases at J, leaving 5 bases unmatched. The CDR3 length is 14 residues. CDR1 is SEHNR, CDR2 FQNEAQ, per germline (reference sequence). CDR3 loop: CASSRDRGPDTQYF. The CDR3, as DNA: TGTGCCAGCAGCCGAGACAGGGGACCAGATACGCAGTATTTT. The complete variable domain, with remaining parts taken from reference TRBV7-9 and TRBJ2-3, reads DTGVSQNPRHKITKRGQNVTFRCDPISEHNRLYWYRQTLGQGPEFLTYFQNEAQLEKSRLLSDRFSAERPKGSFSTLEIQRTEQGDSAMYLCASSRDRGPDTQYFGPGTRLTVL.

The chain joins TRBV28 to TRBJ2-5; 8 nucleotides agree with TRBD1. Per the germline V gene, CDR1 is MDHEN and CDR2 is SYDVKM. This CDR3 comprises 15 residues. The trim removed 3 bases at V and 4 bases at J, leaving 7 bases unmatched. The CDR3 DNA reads TGTGCCAGCAGTTTGGAGCAGGGGGCGGGAGAGACCCAGTACTTC. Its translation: CASSLEQGAGETQYF. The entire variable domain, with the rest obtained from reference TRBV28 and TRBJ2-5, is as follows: DVKVTQSSRYLVKRTGEKVFLECVQDMDHENMFWYRQDPGLGLRLIYFSYDVKMKEKGDIPEGYSVSREKKERFSLILESASTNQTSMYLCASSLEQGAGETQYFGPGTRLLVL.

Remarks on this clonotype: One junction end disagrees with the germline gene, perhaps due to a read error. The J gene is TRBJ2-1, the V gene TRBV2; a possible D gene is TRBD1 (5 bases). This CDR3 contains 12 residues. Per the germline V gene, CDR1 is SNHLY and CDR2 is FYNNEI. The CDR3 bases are TGTGCCAGCAGAGACAGAAGCAATCAGCAGTTCTTC. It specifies CASRDRSNQQFF.

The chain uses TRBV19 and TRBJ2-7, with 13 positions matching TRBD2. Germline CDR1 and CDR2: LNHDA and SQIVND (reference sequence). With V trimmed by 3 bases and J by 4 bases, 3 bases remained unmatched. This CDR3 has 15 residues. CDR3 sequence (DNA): TGTGCCAGTAGTATCCCGGGACTAGCGGGATACGAGCAGTACTTC. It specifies CASSIPGLAGYEQYF. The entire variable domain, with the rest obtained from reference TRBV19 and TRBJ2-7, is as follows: DGGITQSPKYLFRKEGQNVTLSCEQNLNHDAMYWYRQDPGQGLRLIYYSQIVNDFQKGDIAEGYSVSREKKESFPLTVTSAQKNPTAFYLCASSIPGLAGYEQYFGPGTRLTVT.

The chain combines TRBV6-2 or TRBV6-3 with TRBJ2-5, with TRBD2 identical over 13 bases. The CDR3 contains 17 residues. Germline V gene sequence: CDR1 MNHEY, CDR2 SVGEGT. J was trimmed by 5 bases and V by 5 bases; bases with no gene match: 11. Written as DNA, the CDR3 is TGTGCCAGCAGTGCGCCTGTCGGACTAGCGGGAGATGAGACCCAGTACTTC. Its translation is CASSAPVGLAGDETQYF.

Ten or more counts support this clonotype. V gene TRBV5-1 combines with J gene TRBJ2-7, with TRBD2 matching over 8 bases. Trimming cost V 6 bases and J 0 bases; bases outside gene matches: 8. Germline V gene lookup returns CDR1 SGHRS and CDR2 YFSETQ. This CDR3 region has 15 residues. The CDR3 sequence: CASKIGGGSSYEQYF. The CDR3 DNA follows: TGCGCCAGCAAGATTGGCGGGGGGAGCTCCTACGAGCAGTACTTC. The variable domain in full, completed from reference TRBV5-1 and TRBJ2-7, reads KAGVTQTPRYLIKTRGQQVTLSCSPISGHRSVSWYQQTPGQGLQFLFEYFSETQRNKGNFPGRFSGRQFSNSRSEMNVSTLELGDSALYLCASKIGGGSSYEQYFGPGTRLTVT.

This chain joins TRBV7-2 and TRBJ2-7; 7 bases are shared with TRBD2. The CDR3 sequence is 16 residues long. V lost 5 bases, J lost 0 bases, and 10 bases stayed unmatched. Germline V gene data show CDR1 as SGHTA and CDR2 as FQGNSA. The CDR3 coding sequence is TGTGCCAGCAGCACCAATAGCGGGCTGAGCTCCTACGAGCAGTACTTC. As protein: CASSTNSGLSSYEQYF.

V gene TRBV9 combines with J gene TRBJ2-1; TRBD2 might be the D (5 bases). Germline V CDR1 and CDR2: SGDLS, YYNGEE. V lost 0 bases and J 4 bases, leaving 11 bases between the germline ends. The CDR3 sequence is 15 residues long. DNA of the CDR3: TGTGCCAGCAGCGTAGCCAGCGGAATTTACAATGAGCAGTTCTTC. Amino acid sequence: CASSVASGIYNEQFF.

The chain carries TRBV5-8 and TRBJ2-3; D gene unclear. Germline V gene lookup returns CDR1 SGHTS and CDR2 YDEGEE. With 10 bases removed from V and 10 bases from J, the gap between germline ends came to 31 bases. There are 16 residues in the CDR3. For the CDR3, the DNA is TGTGCCTGGAGTACTCCCCGGGCAATAACGGATCCGGCGCAGTATTTT. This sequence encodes CAWSTPRAITDPAQYF. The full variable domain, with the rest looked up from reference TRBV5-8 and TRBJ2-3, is EAGVTQSPTHLIKTRGQQATLRCSPISGHTSVYWYQQALGLGLQFLLWYDEGEERNRGNFPPRFSGRQFPNYSSELNVNALELEDSALYLCAWSTPRAITDPAQYFGPGTRLTVL.

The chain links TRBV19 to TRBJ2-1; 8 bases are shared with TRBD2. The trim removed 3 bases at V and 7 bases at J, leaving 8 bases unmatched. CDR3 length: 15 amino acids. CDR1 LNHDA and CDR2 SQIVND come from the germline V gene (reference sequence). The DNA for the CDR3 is TGTGCCAGTAGTATTGGGTCTAGCGGGCGGAATGAGCAGTTCTTC. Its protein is CASSIGSSGRNEQFF.

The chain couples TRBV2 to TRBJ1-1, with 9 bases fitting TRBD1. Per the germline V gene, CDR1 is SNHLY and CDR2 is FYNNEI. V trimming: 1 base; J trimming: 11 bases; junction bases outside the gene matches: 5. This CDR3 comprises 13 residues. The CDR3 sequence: CASSEVGQGRAFF. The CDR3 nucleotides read TGTGCCAGCAGTGAAGTGGGACAGGGACGCGCTTTCTTT.